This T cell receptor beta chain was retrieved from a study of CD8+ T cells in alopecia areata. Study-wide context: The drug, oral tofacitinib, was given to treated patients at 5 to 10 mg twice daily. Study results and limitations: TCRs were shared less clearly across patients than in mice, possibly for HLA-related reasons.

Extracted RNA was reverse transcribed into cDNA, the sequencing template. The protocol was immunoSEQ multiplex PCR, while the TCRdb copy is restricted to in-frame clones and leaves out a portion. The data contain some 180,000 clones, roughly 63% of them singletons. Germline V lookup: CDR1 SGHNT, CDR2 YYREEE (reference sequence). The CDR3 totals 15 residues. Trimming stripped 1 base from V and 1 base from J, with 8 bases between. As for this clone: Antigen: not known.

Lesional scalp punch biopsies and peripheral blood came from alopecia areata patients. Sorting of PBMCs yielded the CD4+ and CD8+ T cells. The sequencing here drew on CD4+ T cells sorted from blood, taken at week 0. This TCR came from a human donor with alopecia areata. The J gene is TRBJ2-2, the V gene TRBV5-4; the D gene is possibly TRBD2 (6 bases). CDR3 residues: CASSLHGGNTGELFF. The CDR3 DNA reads TGTGCCAGCAGCTTGCACGGGGGGAACACCGGGGAGCTGTTTTTT.